A selection of T cell receptor beta chains follows, all from one sample in a study of T cell repertoires in aging, cancer and after chemotherapy. Via MiXCR, TCRdb re-called the multiplex PCR reads, giving one row per CDR3 protein. The sample has about 8,800 distinct CDR3 sequences, 30% to 40% seen once. Sequenced sample: blood. The receptors derive from a human donor in good health. Both conserved end residues are part of each CDR3. The D gene is left open where the match is weak. Expanded clones are given a class, and other clones once, few, many or no size at all.

v_call	j_call	clone_size	d_call	cdr3_aa	cdr3_nt
TRBV12-3/TRBV12-4	TRBJ2-6	few	NA	CASSFGRSGANVLTF	TGTGCCAGCAGTTTCGGACGCTCTGGGGCCAACGTCCTGACTTTC
TRBV20-1	TRBJ2-7	few	TRBD2	CSAGTRNEQYF	TGCAGTGCCGGGACTAGGAACGAGCAGTACTTC
TRBV30	TRBJ1-1	NA	NA	CAWSRRVGTEAFF	TGTGCCTGGAGTCGTAGGGTGGGCACTGAAGCTTTCTTT
TRBV11-3	TRBJ2-2	NA	TRBD2	CASSFSGGARELFF	TGTGCCAGCAGCTTTAGCGGGGGGGCGCGGGAGCTGTTTTTT
TRBV11-3	TRBJ2-7	NA	NA	CASSWAGRGYEQYF	TGTGCCAGCAGCTGGGCAGGGAGAGGATACGAGCAGTACTTC
TRBV19	TRBJ2-7	few	TRBD1	CASSTGIGTGGLNEQYF	TGTGCCAGTAGTACGGGGATTGGGACAGGGGGTCTCAACGAGCAGTACTTC
TRBV30	TRBJ2-2	NA	NA	CAWSVLQNTGELFF	TGTGCCTGGAGTGTACTACAGAACACCGGGGAGCTGTTTTTT
TRBV5-4	TRBJ2-2	NA	TRBD2	CASSLSASGGPNTGELFF	TGTGCCAGCAGCTTGTCCGCTAGCGGGGGGCCCAACACCGGGGAGCTGTTTTTT
TRBV12-3/TRBV12-4	TRBJ2-5	NA	NA	CASATQETQYF	TGTGCTAGTGCTACACAAGAGACCCAGTACTTC
TRBV11-3	TRBJ2-2	medium-sized	NA	CASSSGGAVGELFF	TGTGCCAGCAGCTCTGGGGGGGCTGTCGGGGAGCTGTTTTTT
TRBV18	TRBJ2-2	NA	TRBD1	CASSSRDRGLPGELFF	TGTGCCAGCTCATCACGGGACAGGGGGCTCCCCGGGGAGCTGTTTTTT
TRBV20-1	TRBJ2-5	NA	NA	CSASKETQYF	TGCAGTGCTAGTAAGGAGACCCAGTACTTC
TRBV6-1	TRBJ2-7	few	TRBD1	CASSSGTGNYEQYF	TGTGCCAGCAGTTCCGGGACAGGGAACTACGAGCAGTACTTC
TRBV11-3	TRBJ1-2	NA	NA	CASSGTVFGYTF	TGTGCCAGCAGTGGGACGGTTTTTGGCTACACCTTC
TRBV30	TRBJ1-2	NA	NA	CAWSQPEREHYGYTF	TGTGCCTGGAGCCAACCCGAGCGGGAACACTATGGCTACACCTTC
TRBV19	TRBJ2-1	medium-sized	TRBD1	CASNQGQNSYNEQFF	TGTGCCAGTAATCAGGGACAGAACTCCTACAATGAGCAGTTCTTC
TRBV7-9	TRBJ2-1	NA	TRBD2	CASSLLSGGLDEQFF	TGTGCCAGCAGCTTATTATCGGGGGGGCTGGATGAGCAGTTCTTC
TRBV11-3	TRBJ2-3	medium-sized	TRBD2	CASSLRLAGVDTQYF	TGTGCCAGCAGCCTAAGACTAGCGGGTGTGGATACGCAGTATTTT
TRBV6-5	TRBJ2-3	medium-sized	TRBD2	CASSYSIRLAGVGHTQYF	TGTGCCAGCAGTTACTCGATACGACTAGCGGGAGTAGGTCATACGCAGTATTTT
TRBV11-3	TRBJ2-3	NA	NA	CASSLARANTDTQYF	TGTGCCAGCAGCTTAGCTCGGGCCAACACAGATACGCAGTATTTT
TRBV11-3	TRBJ2-5	medium-sized	NA	CASTPSASVTQYF	TGTGCCAGCACCCCGTCCGCCTCGGTGACCCAGTACTTC
TRBV6-1	TRBJ2-5	medium-sized	NA	CASSAQETQYF	TGTGCCAGCAGTGCTCAAGAGACCCAGTACTTC
TRBV27	TRBJ2-7	few	NA	CASSLGASSYEQYF	TGTGCCAGCAGTTTGGGTGCGAGCTCCTACGAGCAGTACTTC
TRBV11-1	TRBJ2-5	NA	NA	CASSGVRGGASETQYF	TGTGCCAGCAGCGGCGTCAGGGGGGGGGCGAGCGAGACCCAGTACTTC
TRBV6-5	TRBJ1-2	NA	TRBD1	CASSASGQGYGYTF	TGTGCCAGCAGTGCTTCGGGACAGGGATATGGCTACACCTTC
TRBV30	TRBJ2-3	medium-sized	NA	CAWSSGETDTQYF	TGTGCCTGGAGTTCGGGGGAGACAGATACGCAGTATTTT
TRBV12-3/TRBV12-4	TRBJ2-7	few	TRBD1	CASSILPGQVHEQYF	TGTGCCAGCAGCATCCTCCCGGGACAGGTCCACGAGCAGTACTTC
TRBV5-4	TRBJ1-1	once	TRBD1	CASSLGQGVADTEAFF	TGTGCCAGCAGCTTGGGCCAGGGGGTGGCTGACACTGAAGCTTTCTTT
TRBV12-3/TRBV12-4	TRBJ2-3	few	NA	CASSRGSDTQYF	TGTGCCAGCAGCCGAGGGTCAGATACGCAGTATTTT
TRBV7-9	TRBJ2-2	once	TRBD2	CASSYRTSGSGWDTGELFF	TGTGCCAGCAGCTATAGGACTAGCGGGAGTGGATGGGACACCGGGGAGCTGTTTTTT
TRBV6-5	TRBJ1-2	few	NA	CASSYTTGDYGYTF	TGTGCCAGCAGTTATACAACGGGGGACTATGGCTACACCTTC
TRBV30	TRBJ2-1	few	NA	CAWSAGPSYNEQFF	TGTGCCTGGAGTGCTGGACCCTCCTACAATGAGCAGTTCTTC
TRBV7-2	TRBJ1-5	few	NA	CASSGGVNQPQHF	TGTGCCAGCAGCGGAGGGGTAAATCAGCCCCAGCATTTT
TRBV7-2	TRBJ2-1	NA	NA	CASSLVRHNEQFF	TGTGCCAGCAGCTTAGTCAGGCACAATGAGCAGTTCTTC
TRBV6-6	TRBJ1-2	NA	NA	CASSYSTGGAYGYTF	TGTGCCAGCAGTTATTCAACGGGAGGAGCCTATGGCTACACCTTC
TRBV29-1	TRBJ2-1	medium-sized	NA	CSVARPGSLSYNEQFF	TGCAGCGTTGCGCGACCGGGGTCACTATCCTACAATGAGCAGTTCTTC
TRBV11-1	TRBJ2-7	medium-sized	NA	CASSLLRRQSYEQYF	TGTGCCAGCAGCTTACTCAGGAGGCAATCCTACGAGCAGTACTTC
TRBV7-9	TRBJ2-2	few	NA	CASSPEGAGELFF	TGTGCCAGCAGCCCCGAGGGGGCCGGGGAGCTGTTTTTT
TRBV13	TRBJ2-3	NA	NA	CASSSPRSTDTQYF	TGTGCCAGCAGCTCCCCCCGTAGCACAGATACGCAGTATTTT
TRBV27	TRBJ1-5	NA	NA	CATSDPVYSNQPQHF	TGTGCCACCAGTGATCCAGTATATAGCAATCAGCCCCAGCATTTT
TRBV30	TRBJ1-2	few	NA	CAWSTGAYGYTF	TGTGCCTGGAGCACCGGGGCCTATGGCTACACCTTC
TRBV27	TRBJ1-2	NA	NA	CASRGRVGGYTF	TGTGCCAGCAGAGGAAGGGTAGGTGGCTACACCTTC
TRBV30	TRBJ1-2	once	NA	CAWTGETHGYTF	TGTGCCTGGACAGGGGAAACCCATGGCTACACCTTC
TRBV5-1	TRBJ2-5	NA	NA	CASSLSGARETQYF	TGCGCCAGCAGTTTATCGGGAGCCCGTGAGACCCAGTACTTC
TRBV19	TRBJ1-5	few	TRBD1	CASSGTGGNQPQHF	TGTGCCAGTAGTGGGACAGGGGGCAATCAGCCCCAGCATTTT
TRBV18	TRBJ2-7	NA	NA	CASSPPSSYEQYF	TGTGCCAGCTCACCCCCTTCTTCCTACGAGCAGTACTTC
TRBV18	TRBJ1-5	NA	TRBD1	CASSRGTGSNQPQHF	TGTGCCAGCTCCCGAGGGACAGGGAGCAATCAGCCCCAGCATTTT
TRBV29-1	TRBJ2-3	medium-sized	TRBD1	CSAPGQPSTDTQYF	TGCAGCGCTCCGGGACAGCCTAGCACAGATACGCAGTATTTT
TRBV5-1	TRBJ2-2	NA	TRBD1	CASSGTGEWIPGELFF	TGCGCCAGCAGCGGTACAGGGGAATGGATTCCCGGGGAGCTGTTTTTT
TRBV6-5	TRBJ1-1	once	NA	CASRMTAYTEAFF	TGTGCCAGCAGGATGACAGCTTACACTGAAGCTTTCTTT
TRBV29-1	TRBJ1-2	medium-sized	NA	CSVESRAYGYTF	TGCAGCGTTGAAAGCAGGGCCTATGGCTACACCTTC
TRBV19	TRBJ1-6	NA	NA	CASSTGVAASPLHF	TGTGCCAGTAGTACAGGGGTTGCGGCTTCACCCCTCCACTTT
TRBV5-1	TRBJ2-7	few	NA	CASSLVVGPGTPYEQYF	TGCGCCAGCAGCTTGGTCGTAGGTCCGGGGACCCCCTACGAGCAGTACTTC
TRBV30	TRBJ2-1	few	NA	CAWSVPTSSYNEQFF	TGTGCCTGGAGTGTCCCCACAAGCTCCTACAATGAGCAGTTCTTC